These 8 T cell receptor beta chains originate from one sample sequenced in a study of T cell responses to AZD1222 COVID-19 vaccine. The data were produced by immunoSEQ multiplex PCR, yet TCRdb's version contains in-frame clones alone and is incomplete. Of about 150,000 clones listed, around nine tenths are singletons. The source material was peripheral blood, sampled 28 days after the second AZD1222 dose. The receptors were sampled from an adult who received the AZD1222 COVID-19 vaccine.

V usage is TRBV3-1 (or the pseudogene TRBV3-2) and J usage is TRBJ2-7; 11 bases are a match to TRBD2. The CDR3 has 19 residues. CDR1 is LGHDT, CDR2 YNNKEL, per germline (reference sequence). With 0 bases clipped from V and 7 bases from J, the junction kept 17 bases outside the gene matches. For the CDR3, the DNA is TGTGCCAGCAGCCAAGAATCCCTAGCGGGAGGCCCTGAACCTTGGGAGCAGTACTTC. Translated, it gives CASSQESLAGGPEPWEQYF.

J is TRBJ2-3 and V is TRBV7-3, with TRBD2 as a possible D gene (6 bases). The germline V gene encodes CDR1 SGHTA and CDR2 FQGTGA. Trimming left V 5 bases short and J 0 bases short, with 15 bases between. This CDR3 has 16 amino acids. CDR3 protein: CASSLGNSGSTDTQYF. In DNA, the CDR3 is TGTGCCAGCAGCCTCGGTAATAGCGGTAGCACAGATACGCAGTATTTT.

The V gene is TRBV28, the J gene TRBJ1-1; tentative D call: TRBD1 (6 bases). Per germline, CDR1 MDHEN and CDR2 SYDVKM. V was clipped by 4 bases and J by 8 bases, with 17 bases between them. The CDR3 totals 14 residues. The CDR3 nucleotides read TGTGCCAGCAGTTCGGGGGGCTCCTTTACGGAAGCTTTCTTT. This encodes CASSSGGSFTEAFF. Drawing the rest from reference TRBV28 and TRBJ1-1, the complete variable domain is DVKVTQSSRYLVKRTGEKVFLECVQDMDHENMFWYRQDPGLGLRLIYFSYDVKMKEKGDIPEGYSVSREKKERFSLILESASTNQTSMYLCASSSGGSFTEAFFGQGTRLTVV.

The rearrangement joins TRBV29-1 to TRBJ2-5, with D maybe TRBD1 (6 bases). The CDR3 consists of 19 residues. V was shortened by 2 bases and J by 5 bases, with 30 bases between the two germline ends. The germline V gene encodes CDR1 SQVTM and CDR2 ANQGSEA. The CDR3 DNA is TGCAGCGTTGAACCCTTCCGGGGTAGGGGGTCGAAGGGAAGTGAGACCCAGTACTTC. It translates to CSVEPFRGRGSKGSETQYF.

The chain combines TRBV14 with TRBJ1-6; perhaps TRBD1 as D (6 bases). Germline V gives CDR1 SGHDN, CDR2 FVKESK. The CDR3 has 16 amino acids. Trimming took 2 bases from V and 5 from J, leaving 13 bases between them. CDR3 coding DNA: TGTGCCAGCAGCCAATCGGGGGCTTGGGATAATTCACCCCTCCACTTT. Its protein product is CASSQSGAWDNSPLHF.

This clone has at least ten counts. Different DNA sequences within this sample yield the same CDR3. The CDR3 nucleotides read TGTGCCAGCAGGGCAGAGTATAGCAATCAGCCCCAGCATTTT. It is translated as CASRAEYSNQPQHF. The V and J genes are TRBV28 and TRBJ1-5, with unresolved D. V was shortened by 6 bases and J by 0 bases, with 9 bases between the two germline ends. The V gene's germline CDR1 is MDHEN and CDR2 SYDVKM. CDR3 length: 14 amino acids.

The V and J genes are TRBV12-2 and TRBJ2-2; TRBD2 is the table's D call, not checked against the DNA. TRBV12-2 is a known pseudogene. This CDR3 region has 16 residues. As DNA, the CDR3 is TGTGCAAGTCGCTTAAATAGCGGGAGGTGTACCGGGGAGCTGTTTTTT. Translating it yields CASRLNSGRCTGELFF.

This clone was picked up one time. V gene TRBV28 combines with J gene TRBJ1-2; no clear D. Trimming left V 6 bases short and J 3 bases short, with 11 bases between. Germline V lookup: CDR1 MDHEN, CDR2 SYDVKM. This CDR3 contains 13 residues. CDR3 residues: CASRWAGDYGYTF. The DNA for the CDR3 is TGTGCCAGCAGATGGGCAGGCGACTATGGCTACACCTTC.